This section outlines one T cell receptor beta chain sequence together with its context. Its antigen remains unidentified. The sample originates from a study of beta chain features in type 1 diabetes. Study results and caveats: Type 1 diabetes patients had moderately but significantly shorter TCRB CDR3s in all four CD4+ subsets. In the patient group, naive, central memory and Treg TCRB repertoires seemed more alike than in the healthy donor group.

CDR1 and CDR2 from the germline V gene are SGHAT and FQNNGV. The CDR3 covers 15 residues. V was cut by 4 bases and J by 8 bases, with 18 bases left in between. Of the isolated RNA, all was reverse transcribed, and so the sequenced material was expressed TCRB transcripts. Naive, central memory and regulatory T cell samples yielded around 3.6 million reads on average. Clones were read by immunoSEQ multiplex PCR, and TCRdb kept only the in-frame ones, dropping some. The table lists about 160,000 clones, 10% of them singletons. V usage is TRBV11-2 and J usage is TRBJ2-1, with D possibly TRBD2 on 6 matching bases. The clonotype was recovered from a young man with type 1 diabetes. The sample consisted of central memory CD4+ T cells from blood. CDR3 DNA: TGTGCCAGCAGCTCTGGACAAATTGGAGGGGATGAGCAGTTCTTC. Protein sequence: CASSSGQIGGDEQFF.